These T cell receptor beta chains were read from a single sample in a study of CD8+CD57+ T cells in acquired aplastic anemia. TCRdb recomputed calls from the reads with MiXCR, one row per CDR3 protein. This sample has roughly 250,000 distinct CDR3 sequences, with 70% to 85% found just once. Input material: sorted CD4+, CD8+, or CD8+CD57+ T cells (not recorded which) from PBMCs. Receptors were obtained from a human donor with aplastic anemia. The CDR3 runs from the conserved cysteine through the conserved F or W. The D gene is left open where the match is weak. Clone size, where shown, is once, few, many, or a class for clones that have expanded.

CDR3 protein,CDR3 DNA,D gene,J gene,V gene,clone size
CASSSSDSGSKRPF,TGTGCCAGCAGCTCTTCAGATTCGGGCAGCAAGAGACCCTTT,-,TRBJ2-3,TRBV7-3,-
CASSDYSINTDYGYTF,TGCGCCAGCAGCGATTACAGCATCAACACTGACTATGGCTACACCTTC,-,TRBJ1-2,TRBV5-1,-
CASSYGRATDTQYF,TGTGCCAGCAGTTACGGGAGGGCCACAGATACGCAGTATTTT,TRBD2,TRBJ2-3,TRBV6-2/TRBV6-3,many
CASSDEGTDTHYF,TGTGCCAGCAGCGACGAGGGCACAGACACGCATTATTTT,-,TRBJ2-3,TRBV9,-
CSARDVVGEGAKNIQYF,TGCAGTGCTAGAGATGTGGTGGGGGAAGGAGCCAAAAACATTCAGTACTTC,-,TRBJ2-4,TRBV20-1,many
CASSSASGGSTDTFF,TGTGCCAGCAGCTCGGCTAGCGGGGGGAGCACAGATACGTTCTTT,-,TRBJ1-1,TRBV7-9,once
CASSLVVGGGDTYF,TGTGCCAGCAGCTTAGTAGTTGGTGGCGGAGATACGTACTTC,-,TRBJ2-7,TRBV7-2,-
CASSFSRGTDTQYF,TGTGCCAGCAGCTTTTCCCGGGGCACAGATACGCAGTATTTT,-,TRBJ2-3,TRBV7-2,-
CASSFALGRNTESFF,TGTGCCAGCAGCTTCGCTCTAGGGAGGAACACTGAATCTTTCTTT,-,TRBJ1-1,TRBV7-9,-
CASSMGQPNTEAFF,TGTGCCAGTAGTATGGGACAGCCGAACACTGAAGCTTTCTTT,TRBD1,TRBJ1-1,TRBV19,few
CASRLTHVVLNTEAFF,TGTGCCAGCAGATTAACTCACGTCGTCTTGAACACTGAGGCTTTCTTT,-,TRBJ1-1,TRBV7-3,-
CSARDLTGTVYEQYF,TGCAGTGCTAGAGATCTCACAGGGACGGTCTACGAGCAGTACTTC,-,TRBJ2-7,TRBV20-1,-
CASSFTGGEWNEQFF,TGTGCCAGCAGCTTTACTGGCGGGGAATGGAATGAGCAGTTCTTC,-,TRBJ2-1,TRBV5-4,once
CASSDYSSHTVAYF,TGCGCCAGCAGCGATTACAGCAGCCACACTGTAGCGTATTTT,-,TRBJ2-3,TRBV5-1,-
CASSLKSAEEETQYF,TGTGCCAGCAGCTTGAAGAGTGCGGAGGAAGAGACCCAGTACTTC,-,TRBJ2-5,TRBV5-6,-
CASSLARQRDTQQF,TGTGCCAGCAGCCTTGCGCGACAGCGGGATACGCAGCAGTTT,TRBD2,TRBJ2-3,TRBV7-9,-
CANDFADTQETHYF,TGTGCCAACGACTTCGCAGATACCCAAGAGACCCACTACTTC,-,TRBJ2-5,TRBV7-9,-
CASSSARVPDPLHF,TGTGCCAGCAGCTCGGCGAGAGTACCCGATCCCCTCCATTTT,-,TRBJ2-3,TRBV7-9,-
CASSVVGGPNTEYF,TGTGCCAGCAGCGTGGTGGGGGGTCCGAACACTGAATATTTC,-,TRBJ2-3,TRBV2,-
CASSLAGAPNTEAFF,TGTGCCAGCAGCTTAGCGGGAGCACCCAACACTGAAGCTTTCTTT,-,TRBJ1-1,TRBV7-9,-
CASSDGRAGDTQF,TGTGCCAGCAGTGACGGGCGGGCCGGCGATACGCAGTTC,-,TRBJ1-2,TRBV9,-
CASSLGGTEAYFGLHF,TGTGCCAGCAGCTTGGGCGGGACTGAAGCTTACTTTGGACTCCACTTT,-,TRBJ1-6,TRBV7-9,-
CATRANGTRELFF,TGTGCCACCAGGGCAAACGGGACCAGGGAGCTGTTTTTT,-,TRBJ2-2,TRBV28,-
CASSEGGAYDQQFF,TGTGCCAGCAGCGAAGGGGGGGCCTATGATCAGCAGTTCTTC,-,TRBJ2-1,TRBV2,-
CGSSAGTGVSYEQYF,TGTGGCAGCAGCGCCGGGACAGGGGTCTCCTACGAGCAGTACTTC,TRBD1,TRBJ2-7,TRBV7-2,-
CASSDATGDKHYF,TGTGCCAGCAGCGACGCTACCGGAGATAAACATTACTTT,-,TRBJ1-1,TRBV2,-
CASSAQGHNSPLDLTF,TGTGCCAGCAGCGCACAGGGTCATAATTCACCCCTCGACCTGACTTTC,-,TRBJ2-6,TRBV9,-
CASSFEPGQANLAQFF,TGTGCCAGCAGCTTCGAACCGGGACAGGCGAACCTGGCCCAGTTCTTC,TRBD1,TRBJ2-1,TRBV7-9,-
CASSPRTDYEQYF,TGTGCCAGCAGCCCGAGGACAGACTACGAGCAGTACTTC,-,TRBJ2-7,TRBV7-9,few
CASSHTRGSVKNIQYF,TGCGCCAGCAGCCACACCAGGGGCTCGGTAAAAAACATTCAGTACTTC,-,TRBJ2-4,TRBV4-3,-
CASSFTSGQTEAFF,TGTGCCAGCAGCTTTACTAGCGGTCAAACTGAAGCTTTCTTT,-,TRBJ1-1,TRBV5-4,-
CASSVGVTRNQQPFF,TGTGCCAGCAGCGTAGGGGTGACGAGAAATCAGCAACCTTTCTTT,-,TRBJ1-1,TRBV9,once
CASSTRQGANTEAFF,TGTGCCAGCAGCACCCGACAGGGAGCGAACACTGAAGCTTTCTTT,TRBD1,TRBJ1-1,TRBV7-6,-
CSARDRGLEQYF,TGCAGTGCCCGGGACAGGGGGCTCGAGCAGTACTTC,TRBD1,TRBJ2-7,TRBV20-1,-
CASSLDSNQPQHF,TGTGCCAGCAGCTTAGATAGCAATCAGCCCCAGCATTTT,-,TRBJ1-5,TRBV11-3,few
CASSLTGSPETQYYF,TGTGCCAGCAGCTTAACGGGCAGCCCAGAGACGCAGTATTACTTC,-,TRBJ2-5,TRBV7-9,-
CASSVVRGVNTEAFF,TGTGCCAGCAGCGTAGTCCGGGGGGTTAACACTGAAGCTTTCTTT,-,TRBJ1-1,TRBV9,-
CASSLEEHTF,TGTGCCAGCAGCCTAGAGGAACACACCTTC,-,TRBJ1-2,TRBV7-6,few
CASTSPGGQDAQRF,TGTGCTAGCACCTCGCCCGGTGGCCAAGACGCGCAGCGTTTT,-,TRBJ2-3,TRBV7-3,-
CATSRVGEQETHFF,TGTGCCACCAGCAGAGTCGGCGAGCAAGAGACCCACTTCTTC,-,TRBJ2-5,TRBV7-3,-
CATSNRQGNYEQYF,TGTGCCACCAGCAACCGACAGGGAAACTACGAGCAGTACTTC,TRBD1,TRBJ2-7,TRBV15,-
CASRRGGETYNEQFF,TGTGCCAGCAGGAGGGGGGGGGAAACCTACAATGAGCAGTTCTTC,-,TRBJ2-1,TRBV12-3/TRBV12-4,-
CASSLGGGADYGYLHF,TGTGCCAGCAGCTTGGGAGGGGGCGCCGACTATGGCTACCTCCACTTT,TRBD1,TRBJ1-6,TRBV7-2,-
CSASTTSVFGTDTQYF,TGCAGTGCAAGCACGACTAGCGTGTTTGGCACAGATACGCAGTATTTT,TRBD2,TRBJ2-3,TRBV20-1,-
CASSVTGAMTRYF,TGTGCCAGCAGCGTTACGGGCGCAATGACCAGGTATTTT,-,TRBJ2-3,TRBV2,-